This T cell receptor (beta chain) comes out of a study of Ad26.COV2.S vaccination and SARS-CoV-2 variants. In the study overall: Ad26.COV2.S arm of COV1001 included the donor. General study results and limits: Quantification of TCR breadth and depth may have yielded underestimates of total T cell responses. Breadth measured for non-spike TCRs was similar across vaccine and placebo recipients.

The treatment: roughly 20 received Ad26.COV2.S at low or high dose, single or two shots; about five received placebo; per-sample allocation not given. Material that was analyzed had been drawn on day 63 after the first vaccine or placebo injection. The CDR3 is 14 amino acids. Germline CDR1 SQVTM, CDR2 ANQGSEA. The ends were cut back, 4 bases at V and 2 bases at J, with 12 bases in the middle. Only in-frame clones appear in the TCRdb table, and some are missing; sequencing was by immunoSEQ multiplex PCR. The sample yields 300,000 to 400,000 clones, 80% to 90% seen once. Comment on this clone: The antigen is not known.

This material consisted of peripheral blood, taken in a trial of Ad26.COV2.S vaccine versus placebo. This receptor was taken from a person aged 18-65 years who received the Ad26.COV2.S COVID-19 vaccine or a placebo. This chain links TRBV29-1 with TRBJ1-5; tentatively, D is TRBD1 (6 bases). In DNA form, the CDR3 reads TGCAGCGTTGGGGACACCCCGGGCAATCAGCCCCAGCATTTT. Protein product: CSVGDTPGNQPQHF. The variable domain in full, completed from reference TRBV29-1 and TRBJ1-5, reads SAVISQKPSRDICQRGTSLTIQCQVDSQVTMMFWYRQQPGQSLTLIATANQGSEATYESGFVIDKFPISRPNLTFSTLTVSNMSPEDSSIYLCSVGDTPGNQPQHFGDGTRLSIL.